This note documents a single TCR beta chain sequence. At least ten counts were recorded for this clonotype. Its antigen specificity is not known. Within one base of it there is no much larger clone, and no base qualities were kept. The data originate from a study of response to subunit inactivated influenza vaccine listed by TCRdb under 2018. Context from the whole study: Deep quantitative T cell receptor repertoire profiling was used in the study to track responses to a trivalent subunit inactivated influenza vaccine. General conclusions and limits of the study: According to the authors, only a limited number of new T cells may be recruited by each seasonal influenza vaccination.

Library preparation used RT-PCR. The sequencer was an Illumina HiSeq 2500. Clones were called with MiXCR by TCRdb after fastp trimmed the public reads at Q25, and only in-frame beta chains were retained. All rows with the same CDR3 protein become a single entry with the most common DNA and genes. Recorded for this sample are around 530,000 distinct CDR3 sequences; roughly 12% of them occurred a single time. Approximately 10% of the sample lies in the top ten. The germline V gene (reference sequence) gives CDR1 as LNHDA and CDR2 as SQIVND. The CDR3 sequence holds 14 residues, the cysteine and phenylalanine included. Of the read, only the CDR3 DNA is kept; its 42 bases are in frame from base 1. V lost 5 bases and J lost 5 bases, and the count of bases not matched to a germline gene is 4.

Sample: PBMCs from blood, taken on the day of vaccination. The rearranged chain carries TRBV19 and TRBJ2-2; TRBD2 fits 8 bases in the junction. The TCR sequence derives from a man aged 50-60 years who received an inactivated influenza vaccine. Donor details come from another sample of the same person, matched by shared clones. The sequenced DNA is TGTGCCAGTAGTCGGGAGGGCCGTACCGGGGAGCTGTTTTTT. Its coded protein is CASSREGRTGELFF.